These 12 T cell receptor beta chains were sequenced from one sample in a study of T cells in Graves' hyperthyroidism and ophthalmopathy. It was RNA transcripts that yielded the amplified TCR beta CDR3 regions. The study used the HTBI primer set for a first-round RT-PCR of the TCR CDR3. TCRdb re-called the multiplex PCR reads through MiXCR, storing one row per CDR3 protein. This table holds some 210,000 distinct CDR3 sequences, 17% found once. The sample was blood. The receptors derive from a man aged 50 to 60 with Graves' hyperthyroidism.

The rearrangement uses TRBV29-1 and TRBJ2-5; 7 bases agree with TRBD2. The CDR3 has 15 residues. Germline lookup yields CDR1 SQVTM and CDR2 ANQGSEA. V lost 4 bases and J lost 0; bases outside the gene matches: 8. Here the CDR3 reads CSVVAGAGNQETQYF. The DNA for the CDR3 is TGCAGCGTTGTTGCGGGAGCGGGGAACCAAGAGACCCAGTACTTC.

This clonotype was found a few times. The V gene is TRBV29-1, the J gene TRBJ2-1; D unresolved. Germline-derived CDR1 and CDR2 are SQVTM and ANQGSEA. The CDR3 runs to 16 residues. The germline V and J ends were trimmed by 2 bases and 5 bases, with 19 bases remaining between them. This chain's CDR3 is CSVELTIGGPHNEQFF. In DNA form, the CDR3 reads TGCAGCGTTGAATTAACGATTGGCGGTCCTCACAATGAGCAGTTCTTC.

Only a few counts were recorded for this clonotype. The chain has TRBV6-1 and TRBJ2-6; D possibly corresponds to TRBD2 (6 bases). This CDR3 contains 16 residues. Trimming stripped 2 bases from V and 4 bases from J, with 12 bases between. Germline V gives CDR1 MNHNS, CDR2 SASEGT. CDR3 sequence: CASSELGGTGANVLTF. The CDR3, as DNA: TGTGCCAGCAGTGAATTAGGAGGGACCGGGGCCAACGTCCTGACTTTC.

The V gene is TRBV30, the J gene TRBJ2-2, with D possibly being TRBD2 (6 bases). This CDR3 has 14 residues. Germline assignment: CDR1 GTSNPN and CDR2 SVGIG (reference sequence). V lost 0 bases, J lost 6 bases, and 11 bases lay in between. CDR3 amino acids: CAWSVGGGPGELFF. The CDR3 DNA reads as TGTGCCTGGAGTGTGGGGGGTGGACCCGGGGAGCTGTTTTTT.

V is TRBV5-5 and J is TRBJ1-4; 8 bases align to TRBD1. From germline, CDR1 is SGHKS and CDR2 YYEKEE (reference sequence). The CDR3 is 13 amino acids. Germline trimming cut 6 bases from V and 8 bases from J; bases unmatched to any gene: 6. The CDR3, as DNA: TGTGCCAGCACCGACAGGGGAGGAGAAAAACTGTTTTTT. Its protein product is CASTDRGGEKLFF.

In its sample, this clonotype was seen many times. The V and J genes are TRBV12-3 or TRBV12-4 and TRBJ2-3; 7 nucleotides align to TRBD2. Germline trimming cut 5 bases from V and 6 bases from J; bases unmatched to any gene: 8. The CDR3 contains 14 residues. The CDR3 sequence is CASSPSGIFDTQYF. In DNA, the CDR3 is TGTGCCAGCAGTCCAAGCGGGATATTCGATACGCAGTATTTT.

This chain connects TRBV28 to TRBJ2-7, with 11 bases that match TRBD2. Germline CDR1 and CDR2: MDHEN and SYDVKM. This CDR3 contains 16 residues. V shed 2 bases, J shed 7 bases, and the junction held 10 bases outside the gene matches. CDR3 sequence (DNA): TGTGCCAGCAGTTTAGCGAAGACTAGCGGGAAGGCGGAGCAGTACTTC. Translated: CASSLAKTSGKAEQYF.

V is TRBV14 and J is TRBJ2-2; maybe TRBD1 (5 bases). The CDR3 totals 14 residues. V lost 4 bases, J lost 4 bases, and 10 bases lay in between. Per germline, CDR1 SGHDN and CDR2 FVKESK. For the CDR3, the DNA is TGTGCCAGCAGCCGCCTAACAGGCACCGGGGAGCTGTTTTTT. Encoded protein: CASSRLTGTGELFF.

The V gene is TRBV11-3, the J gene TRBJ2-7; 8 bases agree with TRBD2. The length of the CDR3 is 14 residues. CDR1 and CDR2 from the germline V gene are SGHNT and YENEEA. V gave up 4 bases and J gave up 0 bases; unmatched junction bases: 2. DNA for the CDR3: TGTGCCAGCAGCTCGGGAGGGAGCTCCTACGAGCAGTACTTC. This sequence encodes CASSSGGSSYEQYF.

The sample holds many counts of this clonotype. The rearrangement uses TRBV7-8 and TRBJ2-1; D is ambiguous. The germline V and J ends were trimmed by 1 base and 5 bases, with 15 bases remaining between them. The CDR3 loop spans 16 amino acids. Germline-derived CDR1 and CDR2 are SGHVS and FQNEAQ. The DNA of the CDR3 is TGTGCCAGCAGCTTAGGGGTCCGGAGAGGAGACAATGAGCAGTTCTTC. This translates into CASSLGVRRGDNEQFF. Full variable domain (outside the CDR3, taken from reference TRBV7-8 and TRBJ2-1): GAGVSQSPRYKVAKRGQDVALRCDPISGHVSLFWYQQALGQGPEFLTYFQNEAQLDKSGLPSDRFFAERPEGSVSTLKIQRTQQEDSAVYLCASSLGVRRGDNEQFFGPGTRLTVL.

This clonotype has a count of ten or more. The V gene is TRBV11-1, the J gene TRBJ2-7; TRBD1 might be the D (6 bases). There are 13 residues in the CDR3. The V gene lost 4 bases and the J gene lost 7 bases, with 14 bases spanning the gap. The germline V gene encodes CDR1 SGHAT and CDR2 FQDESV (reference sequence). This CDR3 is CASSSGTLGEQYF. The CDR3 DNA reads as TGTGCCAGCAGCTCTGGGACACTAGGGGAGCAGTACTTC.

This clonotype was detected ten times or more. The chain joins TRBV2 to TRBJ1-2; D is ambiguous. The CDR3 runs 14 residues. Germline CDR1 and CDR2: SNHLY and FYNNEI. The V end lost 2 bases, the J end lost 2 bases, and 9 bases lay between the germline ends. The CDR3 sequence is CASSEIGKNYGYTF. The DNA of the CDR3 is TGTGCCAGCAGTGAAATCGGAAAAAACTATGGCTACACCTTC.